A single sample gave rise to the 11 T cell receptor beta chains below, sequenced in a study of T cell clonality in common variable immunodeficiency. The assay was immunoSEQ multiplex PCR, and TCRdb's table has in-frame clones only and misses some. Observed are about 35,000 clones, no singletons, with the top ten taking 3% to 4.5%. The sequencing input was peripheral blood mononuclear cells. These receptor sequences come from a person aged 18-70 years in good health.

This clone was counted ten times or more. With the read ending 3 residues before the CDR3 end, the germline J gene is used to fill in that end. The chain has TRBV20-1 and TRBJ2-1, with 7 bases that match TRBD1. The germline V gene encodes CDR1 DFQATT and CDR2 SNEGSKA (reference sequence). Germline trimming cut 5 bases from V and 4 bases from J; bases unmatched to any gene: 5. The CDR3 length is 13 residues. CDR3 bases read: TGCAGTGCTCGGGACAGTAAATACAATGAG. This sequence encodes CSARDSKYNE. The full CDR3 sequence reads CSARDSKYNEQFF.

This clone was counted only a few times. The read terminates 3 residues before the CDR3 end, so the remaining end is supplied by the germline J gene. The chain is built from TRBV5-1 and TRBJ2-7; 7 nucleotides align to TRBD1. The germline gives CDR1 SGHRS, CDR2 YFSETQ. CDR3 length: 14 residues. The J segment lost 5 bases and the V segment lost 8 bases, leaving 13 bases of the junction unmatched. The sequenced CDR3 bases are TGCGCCAGTAGACAGGGAGCGGCTGATAACGAG. As protein: CASRQGAADNE. The whole CDR3 protein is CASRQGAADNEQYF.

This clone was recorded at least ten times. Read data end 3 residues before the CDR3 end; the end is taken from the germline J gene. The chain uses TRBV5-1 and TRBJ2-7; 7 nucleotides align to TRBD1. The J segment lost 2 bases and the V segment lost 0 bases, leaving 5 bases of the junction unmatched. CDR3 length: 15 residues. Germline CDR1 reads SGHRS; CDR2 reads YFSETQ. The DNA read from the CDR3 is TGCGCCAGCAGCTTGGTGACAGGGTCCCCCTACGAG. Protein sequence: CASSLVTGSPYE. The full CDR3 is CASSLVTGSPYEQYF.

As concerns this clone: The read gets to within 3 residues of the CDR3 end, and the germline J gene fills in the rest. This chain joins TRBV19 and TRBJ1-1, with 7 bases aligning to TRBD1. The germline gives CDR1 LNHDA, CDR2 SQIVND (reference sequence). Losses at the gene ends were 6 bases for V and 5 bases for J; bases not matched to a gene: 0. The CDR3 has 11 amino acids. This CDR3 reads CASRQGTEAFF. The CDR3 DNA, read in part, is TGTGCCAGTAGACAGGGGACTGAA.

This clone came up many times. The read gets to within 3 residues of the CDR3 end, and the germline J gene fills in the rest. This chain links TRBV20-1 with TRBJ2-3; 9 nucleotides match TRBD2. With 0 bases clipped from V and 2 bases from J, the junction kept 12 bases outside the gene matches. From germline, CDR1 is DFQATT and CDR2 SNEGSKA (reference sequence). The CDR3 is 18 amino acids. The CDR3: CSARDHAGGPFVTDTQYF. Partial CDR3 DNA: TGCAGTGCTAGAGATCACGCGGGGGGGCCATTCGTCACAGATACG.

This clone was counted many times. The read finishes 3 residues shy of the CDR3 end, and the germline J gene is used to complete it. This chain uses TRBV7-9 with TRBJ2-7; the match to TRBD2 covers 8 bases. The CDR3 has 15 amino acids. CDR1 and CDR2 (germline): SEHNR, FQNEAQ (reference sequence). V shed 5 bases and J 3 bases; nucleotides not matched to a gene: 9. Partial CDR3 DNA: TGTGCCAGCAGCCCCCCGTCGACTAGCGTCTACGAG. This codes for CASSPPSTSVYE. Given in full, the CDR3 is CASSPPSTSVYEQYF.

This clone was observed at least ten times. The read falls 3 residues short of the CDR3 end, and the missing part is taken from the germline J gene. The chain links TRBV13 to TRBJ2-6; D may be TRBD1 (5 bases). Trimming removed 4 bases at V and 1 base at J, with 8 bases between. The CDR3 is 15 residues long. Germline-derived CDR1 and CDR2 are PRHDT and FYEKMQ (reference sequence). This CDR3 reads CASSYRGSGANVLTF. Partial CDR3 DNA: TGTGCCAGCAGCTATAGGGGTTCTGGGGCCAACGTC.

The sample holds a few counts of this clone. The sequenced CDR3 bases are TGTGCCTGGAGTGTACCCTTCGGGGTGAATCAGCCG. It translates to CAWSVPFGVNQP. The full CDR3 is CAWSVPFGVNQPQYF. The chain combines TRBV30 with TRBJ2-3; D is perhaps TRBD2 (5 bases). Sequencing ends 3 residues short of the CDR3 end; the germline J gene provides the rest. The V gene's germline CDR1 is GTSNPN and CDR2 SVGIG (reference sequence). The CDR3 loop spans 15 amino acids.

This clone was detected ten times or more. The observed sequence ends 3 residues before the CDR3 terminus, with the missing tail filled in from the germline J gene. J is TRBJ2-1 and V is TRBV5-1; D possibly corresponds to TRBD1 (6 bases). The CDR3 is made up of 14 amino acids. The ends were cut back, 0 bases at V and 5 bases at J, with 9 bases in the middle. CDR1 and CDR2 from the germline V gene are SGHRS and YFSETQ. The CDR3 reads CASSLGNRDNEQFF. The sequenced CDR3 bases are TGCGCCAGCAGCTTGGGGAACAGGGACAATGAG.

In its sample, this clone was seen many times. Coverage ceases 3 residues before the CDR3 finishes, and the germline J gene fills in the end. The rearrangement joins TRBV4-1 to TRBJ1-2; the D is unclear. The V gene's germline CDR1 is MGHRA and CDR2 YSYEKL. V was trimmed by 0 bases and J by 4 bases, leaving 18 bases between them. The CDR3 consists of 17 residues. CDR3 amino acids: CASSQDRSVSAGYGYTF. CDR3 DNA, as far as it was read: TGCGCCAGCAGCCAAGATCGATCAGTTTCAGCGGGCTATGGC.

This clone was detected many times. The read finishes 3 residues shy of the CDR3 end, and the germline J gene is used to complete it. V and J are TRBV10-1 and TRBJ1-3; D remains ambiguous. Germline V gives CDR1 WNHNN, CDR2 SYGVQD (reference sequence). V lost 5 bases, J lost 0 bases, and 8 bases lay in between. The CDR3 spans 14 residues. The part of the CDR3 DNA that was read is TGCGCCAGCAGTCAGACTCTCTCTGGAAACACC. Translated, it gives CASSQTLSGNT. The whole CDR3 protein reads CASSQTLSGNTIYF.